This T cell receptor (beta chain) was captured by sequencing in a study of blood T cell repertoires in COVID-19. This CDR3 is built from 15 residues. Trimming took 4 bases from V and 4 from J, leaving 17 bases between them. Germline CDR1 and CDR2: SGHRS and YFSETQ. Per the study methods: It was from reference gene primer amplification that nucleated cell counts were estimated. Clones were sequenced by immunoSEQ multiplex PCR, and TCRdb holds only the in-frame ones, with some missing. Clone size and the V and J calls come from that table; the DNA yielded D and trimming. The sample holds fewer than 250,000 clones, over 75% seen once. Participants were aged about 18 to 90 years, lived in about two dozen US areas, and enrolled virtually.

The sequenced material came from PBMCs or T cells enriched from blood (not recorded which). The chain combines TRBV5-1 with TRBJ1-1; D ambiguous. This TCR came from a woman aged 45 to 65 with acute COVID-19. The CDR3 region is CASSPESGEVTEAFF. CDR3 sequence (DNA): TGCGCCAGCAGCCCCGAGAGTGGGGAGGTCACTGAAGCTTTCTTT.